What follows are 15 T cell receptor beta chains derived from one specimen sequenced in a study of CD8 T cells in ankylosing spondylitis. TCRdb reprocessed the 5' RACE reads with MiXCR, giving one entry per CDR3 protein. This sample has more than 110,000 distinct CDR3 sequences; 7% to 10% occur once, and the top ten carry about 7.1%. Sequenced material: synovial fluid, either unsorted or a sorted T cell fraction (not recorded which). Source of these receptors: a male donor with ankylosing spondylitis.

At least ten counts were recorded for this clonotype. This chain uses TRBV3-1 with TRBJ2-5; D might be TRBD2 (6 bases). CDR1 is LGHDT, CDR2 YNNKEL, per germline (reference sequence). Trimming took 1 base from V and 5 from J, leaving 14 bases between them. The CDR3 loop spans 15 amino acids. The CDR3 DNA is TGTGCCAGCAGCCAAGTTGTTTTGGGGAGGGAGACCCAGTACTTC. It yields the protein CASSQVVLGRETQYF.

This clonotype was observed a few times. The chain combines TRBV28 with TRBJ2-6, with D possibly matching TRBD2 (5 bases). Trimming cost V 4 bases and J 3 bases, with 10 bases left between them. The length of the CDR3 is 15 residues. Germline lookup yields CDR1 MDHEN and CDR2 SYDVKM. CDR3 amino acids: CASSSAGLGANVLTF. For the CDR3, the DNA is TGTGCCAGCAGTTCGGCCGGACTTGGGGCCAACGTCCTGACTTTC.

This clonotype has ten or more counts. The genes are TRBV5-1 and TRBJ2-3; 11 nucleotides align to TRBD1. CDR1 SGHRS and CDR2 YFSETQ come from the germline V gene. This CDR3 is 16 amino acids long. J gave up 3 bases and V 2 bases, and 5 bases lay outside the gene matches. CDR3 coding DNA: TGCGCCAGCAGCTTTTTCGGGACAGGGGGAACAGATACGCAGTATTTT. Protein product: CASSFFGTGGTDTQYF. Full variable domain (outside the CDR3, taken from reference TRBV5-1 and TRBJ2-3): KAGVTQTPRYLIKTRGQQVTLSCSPISGHRSVSWYQQTPGQGLQFLFEYFSETQRNKGNFPGRFSGRQFSNSRSEMNVSTLELGDSALYLCASSFFGTGGTDTQYFGPGTRLTVL.

This clonotype was seen ten or more times. V and J are TRBV28 and TRBJ1-5; D perhaps matches TRBD1 (5 bases). Looked up from germline, CDR1 is MDHEN and CDR2 is SYDVKM. Trimming shortened V by 1 base and J by 6 bases, and 16 bases separated the two germline ends. This CDR3 region has 16 residues. CDR3: CASSLLAGTGGQPQHF. The CDR3 coding sequence is TGTGCCAGCAGTTTATTGGCAGGGACGGGGGGTCAGCCCCAGCATTTT. The full variable domain, in which reference TRBV28 and TRBJ1-5 provide the parts outside the CDR3, is DVKVTQSSRYLVKRTGEKVFLECVQDMDHENMFWYRQDPGLGLRLIYFSYDVKMKEKGDIPEGYSVSREKKERFSLILESASTNQTSMYLCASSLLAGTGGQPQHFGDGTRLSIL.

This rearrangement joins TRBV6-5 to TRBJ2-2; D might be TRBD1 or TRBD2, each matching 5 bases. The CDR3 totals 14 residues. V shed 4 bases and J shed 2 bases, with 8 bases lying between them. Germline V gene data show CDR1 as MNHEY and CDR2 as SVGAGI. The DNA for the CDR3 is TGTGCCAGCAGTTGGGACGGTAACACCGGGGAGCTGTTTTTT. Protein product: CASSWDGNTGELFF.

This clonotype was detected many times. The V and J genes are TRBV7-9 and TRBJ2-7; D perhaps matches TRBD1 (6 bases). The germline V gene has CDR1 SEHNR and CDR2 FQNEAQ (reference sequence). V was trimmed by 9 bases and J by 9 bases, leaving 15 bases between them. This CDR3 contains 11 residues. In nucleotides, the CDR3 is TGTGCCAGTGGGCAGCTCAGGGGGCAGTACTTC. Translating it yields CASGQLRGQYF.

This clonotype has ten or more counts. The chain combines TRBV7-2 with TRBJ2-7; TRBD1 agrees at 7 bases. Per the germline V gene, CDR1 is SGHTA and CDR2 is FQGNSA. With 5 bases clipped from V and 1 base from J, the junction kept 11 bases outside the gene matches. The CDR3 loop spans 16 amino acids. This CDR3 reads CASSRTGPSASYEQYF. In DNA form, the CDR3 reads TGTGCCAGCAGCCGGACAGGACCTTCAGCTTCCTACGAGCAGTACTTC.

The chain carries TRBV20-1 and TRBJ2-3; 10 bases are shared with TRBD2. With 1 base clipped from V and 1 base from J, the junction kept 2 bases outside the gene matches. Germline CDR1 DFQATT, CDR2 SNEGSKA (reference sequence). The CDR3 length is 15 residues. CDR3 loop: CSARVLAGGTDTQYF. The CDR3 DNA sequence: TGCAGTGCTAGAGTCCTAGCGGGAGGCACAGATACGCAGTATTTT.

This clonotype has a handful of counts. This chain joins TRBV30 and TRBJ2-3; the D is unclear. V was clipped by 2 bases and J by 0 bases, with 9 bases between them. This CDR3 region has 14 residues. CDR1 GTSNPN and CDR2 SVGIG come from the germline V gene (reference sequence). For the CDR3, the DNA is TGTGCCTGGAGTCACAGCTATAGCACAGATACGCAGTATTTT. It codes for CAWSHSYSTDTQYF.

The sample holds a few counts of this clonotype. The chain uses TRBV20-1 and TRBJ2-7; TRBD2 is a possible D gene (6 bases). The CDR3 covers 13 residues. The V gene lost 3 bases and the J gene lost 4 bases, with 13 bases spanning the gap. Germline values: CDR1 DFQATT, CDR2 SNEGSKA (reference sequence). The CDR3: CSASRTIVYEQYF. The CDR3 DNA reads TGCAGTGCTAGTAGGACTATTGTATACGAGCAGTACTTC.

The chain uses TRBV6-2 or TRBV6-3 and TRBJ1-2; 10 bases agree with TRBD1. The V gene end was trimmed by 4 bases and the J gene end by 4 bases; junction bases not matched to a gene: 6. The CDR3 length is 15 residues. CDR1 is MNHEY, CDR2 SVGEGT, per germline. CDR3 amino acids: CASSWTGGPIYGYTF. In DNA form, the CDR3 reads TGTGCCAGCAGTTGGACAGGGGGACCCATCTATGGCTACACCTTC.

There are many counts of this clonotype. In DNA, the CDR3 is TGTGCCAGCAGCTTAGATGTGCAGGGAAAGACCCAGTACTTC. Translation: CASSLDVQGKTQYF. V is TRBV7-6 and J is TRBJ2-5, with D maybe TRBD1 (5 bases). The CDR3 sequence is 14 residues long. CDR1 and CDR2 from the germline V gene are SGHVS and FNYEAQ. V lost 1 base to trimming and J lost 6 bases, with 12 bases between them.

Note on this clonotype: Its ends do not fully match the called genes, so a read error is possible. This chain connects TRBV28 to TRBJ2-6; D is unclear. This CDR3 comprises 12 residues. CDR1 and CDR2 (germline): MDHEN, SYDVKM. The chain's CDR3 is CASMSGANVLTF. The CDR3, as DNA: TGCGCCAGCATGTCTGGGGCCAACGTCCTGACTTTC.

This clonotype was counted between two and nine times. The rearrangement joins TRBV6-5 to TRBJ1-2, with TRBD1 as a possible D gene (5 bases). The germline V and J ends were trimmed by 0 bases and 8 bases, with 16 bases remaining between them. This CDR3 has 15 amino acids. Germline assignment: CDR1 MNHEY and CDR2 SVGAGI. The CDR3 here is CASSYSWDALFGYTF. CDR3 coding DNA: TGTGCCAGCAGTTACTCGTGGGACGCGTTATTCGGCTACACCTTC.

DNA of the CDR3: TGTGCCAGCGGTTATCGACTAGGTGGGCAGTACTTC. It codes for CASGYRLGGQYF. This chain connects TRBV12-3 or TRBV12-4 to TRBJ2-7; possibly TRBD2 for D (6 bases). With 8 bases removed from V and 9 bases from J, the gap between germline ends came to 17 bases. The CDR3 runs to 12 residues.